The next 9 T cell receptor beta chains were all read from a single sample in a study of technical replicates of blood from several donors. TCRdb keeps only in-frame clones here, not all; method: immunoSEQ multiplex PCR. The sample includes approximately 60,000 clones, around 86% seen only once; the top ten take approximately 5%. Sequencing was performed on PBMCs. All receptors derive from a human donor in good health. Some clones in this sample may be carry-over from other donors' samples.

The rearrangement joins TRBV5-1 to TRBJ2-5; 9 nucleotides line up with TRBD1. Germline trimming cut 3 bases from V and 5 bases from J; bases unmatched to any gene: 5. The CDR3 is 14 amino acids. Germline CDR1 is SGHRS and CDR2 is YFSETQ. CDR3 in amino acids: CASSYGQGKETQYF. The CDR3 nucleotides read TGCGCCAGCAGCTACGGACAGGGGAAGGAGACCCAGTACTTC.

This chain uses TRBV7-2 with TRBJ1-1; TRBD1 aligns across 9 bases. The CDR3 totals 13 residues. Per germline, CDR1 SGHTA and CDR2 FQGNSA. The junction had 6 bases not matched to a gene; V was cut back by 5 bases and J by 8 bases. CDR3 in amino acids: CASSVDRGMEAFF. DNA for the CDR3: TGTGCCAGCAGCGTTGACAGGGGGATGGAAGCTTTCTTT. Full variable domain (rest looked up from reference TRBV7-2 and TRBJ1-1): GAGVSQSPSNKVTEKGKDVELRCDPISGHTALYWYRQSLGQGLEFLIYFQGNSAPDKSGLPSDRFSAERTGGSVSTLTIQRTQQEDSAVYLCASSVDRGMEAFFGQGTRLTVV.

The genes are TRBV5-1 and TRBJ2-2; 10 bases are shared with TRBD1. The V and J ends lost 4 bases and 3 bases, in that order; junction bases with no gene match: 6. This CDR3 has 16 amino acids. Looked up from germline, CDR1 is SGHRS and CDR2 is YFSETQ. The CDR3 loop reads CASSTAGTGDTGELFF. CDR3 nucleotide sequence: TGCGCCAGCAGCACGGCCGGGACAGGGGACACCGGGGAGCTGTTTTTT.

CDR3 in amino acids: CASSHRLGVRDSEAFF. DNA of the CDR3: TGTGCCAGCAGCCACCGCCTCGGGGTTCGGGACTCTGAAGCTTTCTTT. V and J are TRBV11-2 and TRBJ1-1, with D maybe TRBD1 (5 bases). The CDR3 has 16 amino acids. Germline V gene data show CDR1 as SGHAT and CDR2 as FQNNGV. The V gene lost 5 bases and the J gene lost 6 bases, with 22 bases spanning the gap. Looking up the rest from reference TRBV11-2 and TRBJ1-1 gives the full variable domain: EAGVAQSPRYKIIEKRQSVAFWCNPISGHATLYWYQQILGQGPKLLIQFQNNGVVDDSQLPKDRFSAERLKGVDSTLKIQPAKLEDSAVYLCASSHRLGVRDSEAFFGQGTRLTVV.

J is TRBJ2-3 and V is TRBV7-9; a weak D match, TRBD1 (5 bases). Trimming pared 1 base from V and 7 bases from J, leaving 12 bases between. The germline gives CDR1 SEHNR, CDR2 FQNEAQ (reference sequence). This CDR3 has 14 residues. For the CDR3, the DNA is TGTGCCAGCAGCTTAGAGGGGATGTTGAATACGCAGTATTTT. It translates to CASSLEGMLNTQYF.

The rearrangement links TRBV19 to TRBJ1-3, with D maybe TRBD1 (5 bases). V was clipped by 4 bases and J by 0 bases, with 22 bases between them. Germline V gene data show CDR1 as LNHDA and CDR2 as SQIVND (reference sequence). This CDR3 has 19 residues. As DNA, the CDR3 is TGTGCCAGTAGTAACCCTCGAGGCGCAGGGCTCCTCTCTGGAAACACCATATATTTT. It yields the protein CASSNPRGAGLLSGNTIYF.

This clone was observed once. The J gene is TRBJ2-7, the V gene TRBV10-3, with TRBD2 as a possible D gene (6 bases). The CDR3 has 13 amino acids. Germline CDR1 is ENHRY and CDR2 is SYGVKD. V was clipped by 7 bases and J by 2 bases, with 12 bases between them. The CDR3 protein is CAIMSGPTYEQYF. The CDR3 DNA reads TGTGCCATCATGAGCGGGCCCACCTACGAGCAGTACTTC.

The V and J genes are TRBV7-6 and TRBJ2-3; D perhaps matches TRBD1 (7 bases). The CDR3 runs 18 residues. Trimming took off 1 base at V and 7 bases at J, with 24 bases between the two ends. CDR1 is SGHVS and CDR2 is FNYEAQ in the germline V gene. CDR3 DNA sequence: TGTGCCAGCAGCTTAGTAAGCCTTCAGGGGGGCGGGTCAAATACGCAGTATTTT. Translation gives CASSLVSLQGGGSNTQYF.

The gene calls are TRBV6-5 and TRBJ2-7; possible D gene TRBD2, 6 bases. Trimming removed 6 bases at V and 0 bases at J, with 12 bases between. This CDR3 has 14 residues. Germline lookup yields CDR1 MNHEY and CDR2 SVGAGI. CDR3 sequence reads: CASREGRSSYEQYF. The CDR3 DNA follows: TGTGCCAGCAGGGAGGGCAGGAGCTCCTACGAGCAGTACTTC.